This T cell receptor beta chain was obtained from a study of cytomegalovirus exposure and HLA in healthy donors. General observations from the study: In a later analysis, HLA-associated beta chains showed higher expansion and lower generation probabilities than comparable chains. The study carried out a later analysis of TCR beta sequences. It associated 15,000 to 20,000 of them with specific HLA alleles at a false discovery rate of 0.05. Donors belonging to an Asian-associated ancestry cluster reportedly showed fewer N-insertions in productive TCRs than the 666-donor mean, according to what a later analysis found. Most TCR sequences showed up rarely, but some public TCRs showed up in many donors.

PCR involved 60 Vbeta and 13 Jbeta primers. Clones were read by immunoSEQ multiplex PCR, and TCRdb kept only the in-frame ones, dropping some. This sample yields roughly 180,000 clones, of which around 80% are seen a single time; around 1.4% belongs to the top ten. Regarding this clone: The antigen is unknown.

The sequenced sample consisted of PBMCs. The TCR comes from a girl aged 10-17 years in good health and CMV-seropositive.

The CDR3 protein is CASRTLGRGNEKLFF. The CDR3 DNA reads TGTGCCAGCAGGACACTGGGCAGGGGGAATGAAAAACTGTTTTTT. This chain links TRBV27 with TRBJ1-4; TRBD1 aligns across 7 bases. Germline CDR1 and CDR2: MNHEY and SMNVEV (reference sequence). CDR3 length: 15 amino acids. V lost 6 bases to trimming and J lost 5 bases; unmatched junction nucleotides: 9.